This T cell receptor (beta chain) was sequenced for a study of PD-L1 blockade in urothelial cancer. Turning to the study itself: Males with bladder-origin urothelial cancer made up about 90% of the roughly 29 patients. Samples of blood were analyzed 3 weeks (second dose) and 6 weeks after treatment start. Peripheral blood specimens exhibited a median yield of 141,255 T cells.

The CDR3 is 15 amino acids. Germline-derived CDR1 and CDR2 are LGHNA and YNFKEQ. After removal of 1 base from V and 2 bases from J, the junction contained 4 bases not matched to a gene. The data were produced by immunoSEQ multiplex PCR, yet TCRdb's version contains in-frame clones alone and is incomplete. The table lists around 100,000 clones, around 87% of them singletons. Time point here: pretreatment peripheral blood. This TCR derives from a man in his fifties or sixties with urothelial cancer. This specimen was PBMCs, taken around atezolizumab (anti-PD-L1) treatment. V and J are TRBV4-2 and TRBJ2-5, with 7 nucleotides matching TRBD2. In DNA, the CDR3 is TGTGCCAGCAGCCAAGCGGAGGGAGGGCAAGAGACCCAGTACTTC. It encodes CASSQAEGGQETQYF.